Below, one T cell receptor (beta chain) is given with its context. Its antigen is as yet unknown. This record belongs to a study of T cells in Graves' hyperthyroidism and ophthalmopathy. Study-level findings and limits: Most clonotypes that expanded in the thyroid above 0.001 also showed up in blood.

The V segment lost 10 bases and the J segment 6 bases; nucleotides outside the gene matches: 6. CDR3 length: 14 residues. Researchers took RNA transcripts and amplified the TCR beta CDR3 regions from them. TCR CDR3 underwent first-round RT-PCR with the HTBI primer set. MiXCR, applied by TCRdb to the multiplex PCR reads, yields one record per CDR3 protein. The sample yields about 400,000 distinct CDR3 sequences, 20% to 25% seen once. This TCR was sampled from a man aged 50 to 60 with Graves' hyperthyroidism. Material for sequencing was blood. The chain couples TRBV12-3 or TRBV12-4 to TRBJ2-1; 13 bases line up with TRBD2. Here the CDR3 reads CAITGTSGTNEQFF. CDR3 DNA sequence: TGTGCCATTACCGGGACTAGCGGGACCAATGAGCAGTTCTTC.